This T cell receptor beta chain was sequenced during a study of T-cell memory formation after mild COVID-19. This CDR3 is 11 amino acids long. V was cut by 6 bases and J by 10 bases, with 10 bases left in between. TCRdb reprocessed the 5' RACE reads via MiXCR and lists one record per CDR3 protein. The sample contains 350,000 to 500,000 distinct CDR3 sequences, around 22% of which appear only once. This chain links TRBV12-3 or TRBV12-4 with TRBJ2-1; D gene unclear. The sample was PBMCs or a T cell subset sorted from them (not recorded which). The sequence was obtained from an adult woman who had mild COVID-19 (a few samples of this study predate the infection). Cell type and time point are not known. The CDR3 DNA follows: TGTGCCAGCAGCAACACATGGGAGCAGTTCTTC. It yields the protein CASSNTWEQFF.